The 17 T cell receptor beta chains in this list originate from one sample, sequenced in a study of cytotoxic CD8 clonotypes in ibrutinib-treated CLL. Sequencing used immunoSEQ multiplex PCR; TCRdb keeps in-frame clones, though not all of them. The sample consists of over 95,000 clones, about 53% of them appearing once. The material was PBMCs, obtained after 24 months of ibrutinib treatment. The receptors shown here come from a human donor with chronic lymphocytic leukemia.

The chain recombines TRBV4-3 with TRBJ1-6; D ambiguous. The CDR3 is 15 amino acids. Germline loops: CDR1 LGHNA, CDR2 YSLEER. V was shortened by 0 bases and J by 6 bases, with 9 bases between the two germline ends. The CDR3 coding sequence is TGCGCCAGCAGCCAAGATCACAGATTTAATTCACCCCTCCACTTT. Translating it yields CASSQDHRFNSPLHF.

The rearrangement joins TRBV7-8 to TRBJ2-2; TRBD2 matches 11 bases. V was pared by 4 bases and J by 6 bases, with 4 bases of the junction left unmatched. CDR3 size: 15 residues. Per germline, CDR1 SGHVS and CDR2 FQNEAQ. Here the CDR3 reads CASSWVLAGAGELFF. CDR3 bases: TGTGCCAGCAGCTGGGTACTAGCGGGGGCCGGGGAGCTGTTTTTT.

CDR3 protein: CASSLGSEQFF. CDR3 nucleotide sequence: TGTGCCAGCAGCTTAGGCAGTGAGCAGTTCTTC. The chain uses TRBV7-2 and TRBJ2-1; D unresolved. The V gene's germline CDR1 is SGHTA and CDR2 FQGNSA. V was clipped by 1 base and J by 9 bases, with 4 bases between them. The CDR3 runs to 11 residues.

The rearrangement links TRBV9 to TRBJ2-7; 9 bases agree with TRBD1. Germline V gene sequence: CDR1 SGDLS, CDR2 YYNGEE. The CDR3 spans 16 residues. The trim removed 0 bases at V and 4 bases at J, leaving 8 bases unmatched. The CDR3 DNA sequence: TGTGCCAGCAGCGTAGGTCCGGGACAGGGAGTTTACGAGCAGTACTTC. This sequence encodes CASSVGPGQGVYEQYF.

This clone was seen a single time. The CDR3 sequence is CASSLVGAGYTDTQYF. CDR3 DNA sequence: TGTGCCAGCAGCTTAGTAGGAGCGGGGTACACAGATACGCAGTATTTT. J is TRBJ2-3 and V is TRBV7-2; 7 bases agree with TRBD2. V was pared by 1 base and J by 2 bases, with 6 bases of the junction left unmatched. The germline V gene encodes CDR1 SGHTA and CDR2 FQGNSA. This CDR3 has 16 residues.

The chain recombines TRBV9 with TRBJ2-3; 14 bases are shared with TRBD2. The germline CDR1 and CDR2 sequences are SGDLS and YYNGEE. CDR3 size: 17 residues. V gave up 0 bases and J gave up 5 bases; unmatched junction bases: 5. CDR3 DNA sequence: TGTGCCAGCAGCGTAGAGGTCGGGACTAGCGGGGGAGATACGCAGTATTTT. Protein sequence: CASSVEVGTSGGDTQYF.

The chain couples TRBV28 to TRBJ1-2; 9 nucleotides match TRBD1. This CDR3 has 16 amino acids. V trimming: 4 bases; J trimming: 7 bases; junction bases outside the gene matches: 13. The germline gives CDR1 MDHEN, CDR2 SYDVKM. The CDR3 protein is CASSSGPGQGLAGYTF. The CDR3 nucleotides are TGTGCCAGCAGTTCCGGACCGGGACAGGGCTTGGCTGGCTACACCTTC.

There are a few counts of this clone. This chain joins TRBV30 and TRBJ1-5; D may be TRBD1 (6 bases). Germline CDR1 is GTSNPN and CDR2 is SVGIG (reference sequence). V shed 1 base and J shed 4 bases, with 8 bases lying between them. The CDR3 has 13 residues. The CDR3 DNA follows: TGTGCCTGGAGTGCACAGGGTAATCAGCCCCAGCATTTT. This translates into CAWSAQGNQPQHF.

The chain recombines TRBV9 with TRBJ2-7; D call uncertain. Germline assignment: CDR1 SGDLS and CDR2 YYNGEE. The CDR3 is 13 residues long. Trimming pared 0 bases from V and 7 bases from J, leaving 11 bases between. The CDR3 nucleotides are TGTGCCAGCAGCGTAGACCAGTCCAGGGAGCAGTACTTC. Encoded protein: CASSVDQSREQYF.

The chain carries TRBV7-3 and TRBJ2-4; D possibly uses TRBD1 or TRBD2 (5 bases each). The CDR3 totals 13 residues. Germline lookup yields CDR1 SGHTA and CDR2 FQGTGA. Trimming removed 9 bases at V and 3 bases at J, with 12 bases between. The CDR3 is CASSGQGKNIQYF. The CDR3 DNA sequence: TGTGCCAGTTCGGGGCAGGGCAAAAACATTCAGTACTTC. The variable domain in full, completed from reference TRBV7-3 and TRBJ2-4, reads GAGVSQTPSNKVTEKGKYVELRCDPISGHTALYWYRQSLGQGPEFLIYFQGTGAADDSGLPNDRFFAVRPEGSVSTLKIQRTERGDSAVYLCASSGQGKNIQYFGAGTRLSVL.

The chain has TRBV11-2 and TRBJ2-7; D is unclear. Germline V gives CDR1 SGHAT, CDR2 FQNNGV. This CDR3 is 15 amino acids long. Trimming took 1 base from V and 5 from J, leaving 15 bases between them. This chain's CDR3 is CASSLAASSADEQYF. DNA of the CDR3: TGTGCCAGCAGCTTAGCGGCGAGTTCTGCGGACGAGCAGTACTTC.

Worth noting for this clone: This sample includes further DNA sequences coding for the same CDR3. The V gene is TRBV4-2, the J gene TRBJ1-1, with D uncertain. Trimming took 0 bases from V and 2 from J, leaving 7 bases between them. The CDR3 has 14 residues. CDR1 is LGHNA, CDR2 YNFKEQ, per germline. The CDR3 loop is CASSQERLNTEAFF. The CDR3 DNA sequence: TGTGCCAGCAGCCAAGAAAGGCTTAACACTGAAGCTTTCTTT.

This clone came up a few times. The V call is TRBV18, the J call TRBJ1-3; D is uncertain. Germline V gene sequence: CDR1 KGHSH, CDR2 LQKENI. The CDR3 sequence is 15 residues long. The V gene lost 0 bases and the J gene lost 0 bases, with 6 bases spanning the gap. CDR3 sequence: CASSPPGHSGNTIYF. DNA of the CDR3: TGTGCCAGCTCACCACCAGGTCACTCTGGAAACACCATATATTTT.

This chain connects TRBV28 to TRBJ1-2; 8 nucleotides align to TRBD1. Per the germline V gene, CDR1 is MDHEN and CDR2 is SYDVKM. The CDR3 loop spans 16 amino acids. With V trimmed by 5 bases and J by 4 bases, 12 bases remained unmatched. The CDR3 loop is CASSPQGASLGYGYTF. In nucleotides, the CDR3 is TGTGCCAGCAGTCCTCAGGGGGCATCCTTGGGCTATGGCTACACCTTC.

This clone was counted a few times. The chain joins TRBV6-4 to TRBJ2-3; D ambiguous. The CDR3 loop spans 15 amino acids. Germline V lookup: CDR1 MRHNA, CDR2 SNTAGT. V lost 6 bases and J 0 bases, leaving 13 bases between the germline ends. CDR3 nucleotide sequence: TGTGCCAGCAGCGCGGAAGAGTCTAGCACAGATACGCAGTATTTT. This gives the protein CASSAEESSTDTQYF.

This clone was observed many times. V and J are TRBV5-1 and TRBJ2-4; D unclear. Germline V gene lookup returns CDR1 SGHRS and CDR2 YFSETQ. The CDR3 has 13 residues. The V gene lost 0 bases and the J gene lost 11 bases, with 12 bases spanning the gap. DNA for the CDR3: TGCGCCAGCAGCTTGGCTCCGGCCCGGGTTCAGTACTTC. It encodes CASSLAPARVQYF.

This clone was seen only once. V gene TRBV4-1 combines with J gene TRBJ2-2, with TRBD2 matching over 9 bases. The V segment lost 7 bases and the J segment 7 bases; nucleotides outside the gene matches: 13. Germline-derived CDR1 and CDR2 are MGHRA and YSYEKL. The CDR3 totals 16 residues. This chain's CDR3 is CASTLRAGGQGGELFF. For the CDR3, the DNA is TGCGCCAGCACCCTGAGGGCGGGGGGGCAGGGCGGGGAGCTGTTTTTT.